Presented here are 24 T cell receptor beta chains from one specimen sequenced in a study of cytomegalovirus exposure and HLA in healthy donors. The PCR had 60 Vbeta and 13 Jbeta primers. Sequencing used immunoSEQ multiplex PCR; TCRdb keeps in-frame clones, though not all of them. The sample yields 120,000 or so clones, 60% to 85% seen once. The material sequenced was PBMCs. These receptors all stem from a man aged 50-59 years in good health and CMV-seropositive.

This chain links TRBV5-4 with TRBJ2-2; TRBD2 matches 8 bases. CDR1 and CDR2 from the germline V gene are SGHNT and YYREEE (reference sequence). Trimming removed 3 bases from V and 0 bases from J; junction bases left unmatched: 7. The CDR3 is 17 amino acids. CDR3 nucleotide sequence: TGTGCCAGCAGCTGGGACGGGGGGGCCTCGAACACCGGGGAGCTGTTTTTT. This encodes CASSWDGGASNTGELFF. The complete variable domain, with remaining parts taken from reference TRBV5-4 and TRBJ2-2, reads ETGVTQSPTHLIKTRGQQVTLRCSSQSGHNTVSWYQQALGQGPQFIFQYYREEENGRGNFPPRFSGLQFPNYSSELNVNALELDDSALYLCASSWDGGASNTGELFFGEGSRLTVL.

This chain joins TRBV28 and TRBJ1-2, with 9 bases matching TRBD1. J gave up 4 bases and V 5 bases, and 14 bases lay outside the gene matches. CDR1 MDHEN and CDR2 SYDVKM come from the germline V gene. The CDR3 is made up of 17 amino acids. CDR3 in amino acids: CASSPQTGGRGGYGYTF. In nucleotides, the CDR3 is TGTGCCAGCAGTCCCCAGACAGGGGGGAGGGGGGGCTATGGCTACACCTTC.

As concerns this clone: This sample also contains other DNA sequences that code for the same CDR3. J is TRBJ2-1 and V is TRBV5-1; 9 bases match TRBD1. V lost 0 bases, J lost 4 bases, and 2 bases stayed unmatched. The CDR3 is 15 residues long. The V gene's germline CDR1 is SGHRS and CDR2 YFSETQ. This chain's CDR3 is CASSLGGTGYNEQFF. In nucleotides, the CDR3 is TGCGCCAGCAGCTTGGGCGGGACAGGGTACAATGAGCAGTTCTTC.

This clone appeared a single time. This chain connects TRBV28 to TRBJ1-6; a possible D gene is TRBD1 (5 bases). Germline V gene lookup returns CDR1 MDHEN and CDR2 SYDVKM. The length of the CDR3 is 14 residues. Trimming removed 3 bases from V and 7 bases from J, with 10 bases in between. CDR3 nucleotide sequence: TGTGCCAGCAGTTTCGCAGGGCGAAATTCACCCCTCCACTTT. Protein: CASSFAGRNSPLHF.

The V and J genes are TRBV5-1 and TRBJ2-7; 9 nucleotides align to TRBD1. The CDR3 extends over 15 amino acids. Germline trimming cut 0 bases from V and 3 bases from J; bases unmatched to any gene: 4. Germline V gene sequence: CDR1 SGHRS, CDR2 YFSETQ. CDR3 loop: CASSLGRTGDYEQYF. CDR3 nucleotide sequence: TGCGCCAGCAGCTTGGGCCGGACAGGGGACTACGAGCAGTACTTC.

The chain carries TRBV5-1 and TRBJ1-1; TRBD1 might be the D (5 bases). The germline V gene has CDR1 SGHRS and CDR2 YFSETQ. The CDR3 has 15 amino acids. The V and J ends lost 6 bases and 1 base respectively, with 16 bases between them. This CDR3 is CASTPTPQENTEAFF. The CDR3 DNA sequence: TGCGCCAGCACCCCCACCCCACAGGAGAACACTGAAGCTTTCTTT.

This clone has only one observation. Distinct nucleotide sequences in the sample also encode this CDR3. The chain combines TRBV5-4 with TRBJ1-2; 8 bases are a match to TRBD1. Germline CDR1 reads SGHNT; CDR2 reads YYREEE (reference sequence). This CDR3 has 13 amino acids. The junction had 7 bases not matched to a gene; V was cut back by 4 bases and J by 8 bases. The CDR3 coding sequence is TGTGCCAGCAGCCTTGGACAGGGAGGCGGCTACACCTTC. Its protein product is CASSLGQGGGYTF.

About this clone: Other DNA sequences within the sample encode an identical CDR3. The genes are TRBV4-3 and TRBJ1-5, with a possible D match to TRBD1 (5 bases). This CDR3 comprises 15 residues. With 0 bases removed from V and 3 bases from J, the gap between germline ends came to 9 bases. CDR1 is LGHNA and CDR2 is YSLEER in the germline V gene. The CDR3 bases are TGCGCCAGCAGCCAAGAGCACAGGAACAATCAGCCCCAGCATTTT. Translation: CASSQEHRNNQPQHF.

This clone was detected a few times. The rearrangement joins TRBV14 to TRBJ1-1, with D uncertain. CDR3 length: 14 amino acids. Trimming pared 1 base from V and 3 bases from J, leaving 9 bases between. Germline CDR1 and CDR2: SGHDN and FVKESK. Here the CDR3 reads CASSQGRVYTEAFF. Written as DNA, the CDR3 is TGTGCCAGCAGCCAAGGTCGGGTTTACACTGAAGCTTTCTTT.

In DNA form, the CDR3 reads TGTGCCATCGGGGGGGCGGTTGCTGAAGCTTTCTTT. Its protein is CAIGGAVAEAFF. The chain recombines TRBV10-3 with TRBJ1-1, with D possibly TRBD1 on 6 matching bases. The CDR3 contains 12 residues. The V gene lost 8 bases and the J gene lost 6 bases, with 13 bases spanning the gap. Germline V gene data show CDR1 as ENHRY and CDR2 as SYGVKD.

The gene calls are TRBV10-3 and TRBJ2-7; 11 bases line up with TRBD1. CDR3 length equals 15 residues. Germline CDR1 is ENHRY and CDR2 is SYGVKD. Trimming removed 9 bases from V and 6 bases from J; junction bases left unmatched: 13. CDR3 loop: CAITDYGTGGREQYF. Here the CDR3 DNA reads TGTGCCATTACCGATTACGGGACAGGGGGACGCGAGCAGTACTTC.

The chain joins TRBV6-5 to TRBJ1-1; tentatively, D is TRBD1 (5 bases). The V gene lost 10 bases and the J gene lost 0 bases, with 12 bases spanning the gap. The CDR3 runs to 13 residues. The V gene's germline CDR1 is MNHEY and CDR2 SVGAGI. CDR3 amino acids: CATETDLNTEAFF. CDR3 sequence (DNA): TGTGCCACCGAGACAGACCTGAACACTGAAGCTTTCTTT.

The rearrangement links TRBV30 to TRBJ1-5, with D tentatively TRBD1 (6 bases). The CDR3 has 15 amino acids. Deletions cut 1 base from V and 1 base from J, with 11 bases between. From germline, CDR1 is GTSNPN and CDR2 SVGIG (reference sequence). CDR3 amino acids: CAWSAWGPSNQPQHF. Here the CDR3 DNA reads TGTGCCTGGAGTGCGTGGGGGCCGAGCAATCAGCCCCAGCATTTT. Drawing the rest from reference TRBV30 and TRBJ1-5, the complete variable domain is SQTIHQWPATLVQPVGSPLSLECTVEGTSNPNLYWYRQAAGRGLQLLFYSVGIGQISSEVPQNLSASRPQDRQFILSSKKLLLSDSGFYLCAWSAWGPSNQPQHFGDGTRLSIL.

The V call is TRBV29-1, the J call TRBJ1-2; the match to TRBD1 covers 8 bases. The CDR3 length is 15 residues. Germline V CDR1 and CDR2: SQVTM, ANQGSEA. Losses at the gene ends were 5 bases for V and 0 bases for J; bases not matched to a gene: 8. CDR3 sequence: CSVYGQGRANYGYTF. As DNA, the CDR3 is TGCAGCGTTTATGGACAGGGTCGAGCTAACTATGGCTACACCTTC.

The rearrangement uses TRBV5-6 and TRBJ1-1; 8 positions match TRBD1. The germline V gene encodes CDR1 SGHDT and CDR2 YYEEEE. The length of the CDR3 is 14 residues. J gave up 3 bases and V 3 bases, and 4 bases lay outside the gene matches. CDR3 nucleotides: TGTGCCAGCAGCTCGACAGGGGTGCACACTGAAGCTTTCTTT. Encoded protein: CASSSTGVHTEAFF.

The chain recombines TRBV27 with TRBJ2-7; 9 nucleotides match TRBD1. CDR3 length: 17 amino acids. Germline lookup yields CDR1 MNHEY and CDR2 SMNVEV (reference sequence). V dropped 5 bases and J dropped 0; count of bases not matched to a gene: 11. The DNA of the CDR3 is TGTGCCAGCAGTCCACCCCCGGGACAGGGCTACTCCTACGAGCAGTACTTC. Translation gives CASSPPPGQGYSYEQYF.

In this sample, this clone turned up a few times. V usage is TRBV11-2 and J usage is TRBJ2-7; D is undetermined. The CDR3 is 16 residues long. The germline V gene encodes CDR1 SGHAT and CDR2 FQNNGV. Trimming took off 5 bases at V and 1 base at J, with 18 bases between the two ends. CDR3 region: CASSVQAGVGSYEQYF. The DNA for the CDR3 is TGTGCCAGCAGCGTCCAGGCAGGTGTTGGGTCCTACGAGCAGTACTTC.

The rearrangement uses TRBV9 and TRBJ1-6, with TRBD1 matching 7 bases. CDR1 and CDR2 (germline): SGDLS, YYNGEE. This CDR3 is built from 17 residues. The J segment lost 7 bases and the V segment lost 3 bases, leaving 13 bases of the junction unmatched. The CDR3 DNA follows: TGTGCCAGCAGCGAAGGGATGGGACAGCCTAGCAATTCACCCCTCCACTTT. Amino acids: CASSEGMGQPSNSPLHF. The entire variable domain, with the rest obtained from reference TRBV9 and TRBJ1-6, is as follows: DSGVTQTPKHLITATGQRVTLRCSPRSGDLSVYWYQQSLDQGLQFLIQYYNGEERAKGNILERFSAQQFPDLHSELNLSSLELGDSALYFCASSEGMGQPSNSPLHFGNGTRLTVT.

V usage is TRBV6-1 and J usage is TRBJ1-3, with 8 bases identical to TRBD1. The germline CDR1 and CDR2 sequences are MNHNS and SASEGT. This CDR3 spans 14 amino acids. V shed 1 base and J 4 bases; nucleotides not matched to a gene: 0. DNA for the CDR3: TGTGCCAGCAGTGAAGGGGACAGGGGAAACACCATATATTTT. Protein sequence: CASSEGDRGNTIYF.

This sequence joins TRBV5-4 and TRBJ1-4, with D possibly TRBD1 on 6 matching bases. V dropped 1 base and J dropped 2 bases, with 6 bases sitting between them. The CDR3 has 14 amino acids. Germline CDR1 reads SGHNT; CDR2 reads YYREEE (reference sequence). In DNA, the CDR3 is TGTGCCAGCAGCTTGCAGGGGACTAATGAAAAACTGTTTTTT. This codes for CASSLQGTNEKLFF.

V is TRBV5-4 and J is TRBJ1-2; D possibly corresponds to TRBD1 (6 bases). V lost 0 bases to trimming and J lost 0 bases, with 12 bases between them. In germline, CDR1 is SGHNT, CDR2 YYREEE (reference sequence). The CDR3 sequence is 16 residues long. As DNA, the CDR3 is TGTGCCAGCAGCTTGGCCGGCAGGGGAACTAACTATGGCTACACCTTC. It codes for CASSLAGRGTNYGYTF.

This chain joins TRBV9 and TRBJ2-7, with TRBD1 identical over 7 bases. Germline V gene sequence: CDR1 SGDLS, CDR2 YYNGEE. V lost 0 bases and J lost 3; bases outside the gene matches: 6. This CDR3 comprises 15 residues. The CDR3 reads CASSVGTGSLYEQYF. DNA for the CDR3: TGTGCCAGCAGCGTAGGGACAGGCAGCCTCTACGAGCAGTACTTC.

J is TRBJ1-5 and V is TRBV2; no clear D. Looked up from germline, CDR1 is SNHLY and CDR2 is FYNNEI. The CDR3 has 16 amino acids. V dropped 3 bases and J dropped 0 bases, with 12 bases sitting between them. CDR3 nucleotide sequence: TGTGCCAGCAGTGAGGGCAGGCCTTATAGCAATCAGCCCCAGCATTTT. Translating it yields CASSEGRPYSNQPQHF. The full variable domain, with the rest looked up from reference TRBV2 and TRBJ1-5, is EPEVTQTPSHQVTQMGQEVILRCVPISNHLYFYWYRQILGQKVEFLVSFYNNEISEKSEIFDDQFSVERPDGSNFTLKIRSTKLEDSAMYFCASSEGRPYSNQPQHFGDGTRLSIL.

The chain is built from TRBV6-5 and TRBJ2-5, with 11 positions matching TRBD2. The assigned J gene may be wrong: the sequence end matches TRBJ2-7 better. The CDR3 runs 15 residues. The germline V gene has CDR1 MNHEY and CDR2 SVGAGI. The DNA of the CDR3 is TGTGCCAGCAGTTACTTAGGGACTAGCGGCTACGAGCAGTACTTC. Its protein product is CASSYLGTSGYEQYF.